This is a list of T cell receptor beta chains from one sample in a study of blood T cells in healthy people across ages. TCRdb ran MiXCR on the 5' RACE reads and lists one entry per CDR3 protein. The table records around 700,000 distinct CDR3 sequences, roughly 25% of them present only once. The sample was also reused in another study, on T cells of mothers and their children.

The sample was blood. These receptor sequences come from a boy aged 5-17 years in good health. The CDR3 runs from the conserved cysteine through the conserved F or W. The D gene is left open where the match is weak. Rows may omit the clone size; those that give it use once, few, many or a size class.

v_gene: TRBV4-2; j_gene: TRBJ2-5; d_gene: NA; abundance: few; CDR3nt: TGTGCCAGCAGCCAAGATCGAGGGGACCTACTCTTC; CDR3aa: CASSQDRGDLLF
v_gene: TRBV7-2; j_gene: TRBJ2-3; d_gene: TRBD2; abundance: NA; CDR3nt: TGTGCCCGCAGCTCTCTAGCGGGCTTAGGGCTCACAGATACGCAGTATTTT; CDR3aa: CARSSLAGLGLTDTQYF
v_gene: TRBV6-5; j_gene: TRBJ2-2; d_gene: NA; abundance: few; CDR3nt: TGTGCCAGCAGTTACACACAGGGCGCCGGGGAGCTGTTTTTT; CDR3aa: CASSYTQGAGELFF
v_gene: TRBV6-5; j_gene: TRBJ2-1; d_gene: NA; abundance: NA; CDR3nt: TGTGCCAGCAGTTACGGTAGCCCCGGCCCCTACAATGAGCAGTTCTTC; CDR3aa: CASSYGSPGPYNEQFF
v_gene: TRBV7-9; j_gene: TRBJ1-4; d_gene: TRBD1; abundance: few; CDR3nt: TGTGCCAGCAGCGCTCTAACAGGGGCCGATGAAAAACTGTTTTTT; CDR3aa: CASSALTGADEKLFF
v_gene: TRBV10-3; j_gene: TRBJ1-6; d_gene: NA; abundance: NA; CDR3nt: TGTGCCATCAGTGAGAGGGGGGGGGATTCACCCCTCCACTTT; CDR3aa: CAISERGGDSPLHF
v_gene: TRBV5-1; j_gene: TRBJ2-5; d_gene: TRBD2; abundance: few; CDR3nt: TGCGCCAGCAGCCGGGGACTAGCGGGGGTAGCGGGAAAGACCCAGTACTTC; CDR3aa: CASSRGLAGVAGKTQYF
v_gene: TRBV6-5; j_gene: TRBJ2-7; d_gene: NA; abundance: NA; CDR3nt: TGTGCCAGCGGTTCCAGCTCCTACGAGCCGTACTTC; CDR3aa: CASGSSSYEPYF
v_gene: TRBV4-1; j_gene: TRBJ2-1; d_gene: TRBD2; abundance: NA; CDR3nt: TGCGCCAGCAGCCAAGATAGACTAGCGGTCGGTTCCTACAATGAGCAGTTCTTC; CDR3aa: CASSQDRLAVGSYNEQFF
v_gene: TRBV7-2; j_gene: TRBJ2-3; d_gene: TRBD2; abundance: NA; CDR3nt: TGTGCCAGCAGCCCCACGACTAGCGGGACTGTTAGCACAGATACGCAGTATTTT; CDR3aa: CASSPTTSGTVSTDTQYF
v_gene: TRBV5-1; j_gene: TRBJ2-1; d_gene: NA; abundance: NA; CDR3nt: TGCGCCAGCAGCTTGGCGACTAGTAGCGAGCAGTTCTTC; CDR3aa: CASSLATSSEQFF
v_gene: TRBV12-5; j_gene: TRBJ1-3; d_gene: NA; abundance: NA; CDR3nt: TGTGCTAGTGGTTTGGTAGGCATCGGGGAGTCTGGAAACACCATATATTTT; CDR3aa: CASGLVGIGESGNTIYF
v_gene: TRBV7-9; j_gene: TRBJ2-7; d_gene: NA; abundance: NA; CDR3nt: TGTGCCAGCAGCGACGGACTAATAACAGGCCTCTACGAGCAGTACTTC; CDR3aa: CASSDGLITGLYEQYF
v_gene: TRBV7-3; j_gene: TRBJ2-5; d_gene: NA; abundance: few; CDR3nt: TGTGCCAGCAGCCGCCGGGACAAAGAGACCCAGTACTTC; CDR3aa: CASSRRDKETQYF
v_gene: TRBV12-3/TRBV12-4; j_gene: TRBJ2-3; d_gene: NA; abundance: NA; CDR3nt: TGTGCCAGCAGGACCGGGACTACGCAGTATTTT; CDR3aa: CASRTGTTQYF
v_gene: TRBV2; j_gene: TRBJ2-3; d_gene: NA; abundance: few; CDR3nt: TGTGCCAGCAGTGAAGCGAGGGGTTTTCCAAGCACAGATACGCAGTATTTT; CDR3aa: CASSEARGFPSTDTQYF
v_gene: TRBV27; j_gene: TRBJ2-2; d_gene: NA; abundance: NA; CDR3nt: TGTGCCAGCAGTTTTCTCATGGGGGCGGCGAACACCGGGGAGCTGTTTTTT; CDR3aa: CASSFLMGAANTGELFF
v_gene: TRBV3-1; j_gene: TRBJ1-1; d_gene: NA; abundance: few; CDR3nt: TGTGCCAGCAGCCAAGAGACCAACGGGTGTTTGAGCACTGAAGCTTTCTTT; CDR3aa: CASSQETNGCLSTEAFF
v_gene: TRBV2; j_gene: TRBJ2-1; d_gene: NA; abundance: few; CDR3nt: TGTGCCAGCCGTGGGGAGGTATCCGAGCAGTTCTTC; CDR3aa: CASRGEVSEQFF
v_gene: TRBV2; j_gene: TRBJ2-7; d_gene: TRBD1; abundance: many; CDR3nt: TGTGCCAGCAGCGCCCAAGGGGGCGGCCACGAGCAGTACTTC; CDR3aa: CASSAQGGGHEQYF
v_gene: TRBV10-3; j_gene: TRBJ2-1; d_gene: NA; abundance: NA; CDR3nt: TGTGCCATCAGTGAGTCGCTACCCATCCTCTACAATGAGCAGTTCTTC; CDR3aa: CAISESLPILYNEQFF
v_gene: TRBV10-3; j_gene: TRBJ2-1; d_gene: NA; abundance: NA; CDR3nt: TGTGCCATCAGTGAGTCGGAGGGGGGCTTCAATGAGCAGTTCTTC; CDR3aa: CAISESEGGFNEQFF
v_gene: TRBV27; j_gene: TRBJ1-2; d_gene: NA; abundance: NA; CDR3nt: TGTGCCAGCAGTTTAGAACTAACGGGCCTTTTTGGCTACACCTTC; CDR3aa: CASSLELTGLFGYTF
v_gene: TRBV7-2; j_gene: TRBJ2-1; d_gene: TRBD2; abundance: few; CDR3nt: TGTGCCAGCACCACAGCGGGGGGGGGTGGGTACAATGAGCAGTTCTTC; CDR3aa: CASTTAGGGGYNEQFF
v_gene: TRBV7-2; j_gene: TRBJ2-5; d_gene: TRBD2; abundance: many; CDR3nt: TGTGCCAGTAGTAAGACTAGCGGGGTGGAGACCCAGTACTTC; CDR3aa: CASSKTSGVETQYF
v_gene: TRBV7-2; j_gene: TRBJ2-5; d_gene: NA; abundance: few; CDR3nt: TGTGCCAGCAGCTTCGGTGCGGCGGGGACGTACCAAGAGACCCAGTACTTC; CDR3aa: CASSFGAAGTYQETQYF
v_gene: TRBV24-1; j_gene: TRBJ1-2; d_gene: TRBD1; abundance: few; CDR3nt: TGTGCCACCAGTGACGGGACAGGGTATGGCTACACCTTC; CDR3aa: CATSDGTGYGYTF
v_gene: TRBV12-3/TRBV12-4; j_gene: TRBJ2-1; d_gene: TRBD1; abundance: NA; CDR3nt: TGTGCCAGCAGTCCCGGGACAGTAGACAATGAGCAGTTCTTC; CDR3aa: CASSPGTVDNEQFF
v_gene: TRBV28; j_gene: TRBJ1-2; d_gene: TRBD1; abundance: NA; CDR3nt: TGTGCCCTTCTTCCGGGACAGGGGACGGATGGCTACACCTTC; CDR3aa: CALLPGQGTDGYTF
v_gene: TRBV25-1; j_gene: TRBJ2-2; d_gene: TRBD1; abundance: few; CDR3nt: TGTGCCAGCAGTGATCATGACAGGGGAAGGGCCGGGGAGCTGTTTTTT; CDR3aa: CASSDHDRGRAGELFF
v_gene: TRBV5-1; j_gene: TRBJ2-1; d_gene: TRBD2; abundance: few; CDR3nt: TGCGCCAGCAGTGGCGCCGGGACTAGCGGGTACAATGAGCAGTTCTTC; CDR3aa: CASSGAGTSGYNEQFF
v_gene: TRBV10-2; j_gene: TRBJ2-7; d_gene: NA; abundance: few; CDR3nt: TGCGCCAGCAGTGTCATCTCGTACGAGCAGTACTTC; CDR3aa: CASSVISYEQYF
v_gene: TRBV29-1; j_gene: TRBJ2-2; d_gene: NA; abundance: few; CDR3nt: TGCAGCGCCCAATACCACGGGGACACCGGGGAGCTGTTTTTT; CDR3aa: CSAQYHGDTGELFF
v_gene: TRBV14; j_gene: TRBJ1-4; d_gene: NA; abundance: NA; CDR3nt: TGTGCCAGCAGCCGGGAGACAAGGGCTAATGAAAAACTGTTTTTT; CDR3aa: CASSRETRANEKLFF
v_gene: TRBV20-1; j_gene: TRBJ2-1; d_gene: TRBD2; abundance: NA; CDR3nt: TGCAGTGCTATCTCTAGCGGGAGCGGTGAGCAGTTCTTC; CDR3aa: CSAISSGSGEQFF
v_gene: TRBV29-1; j_gene: TRBJ2-2; d_gene: NA; abundance: NA; CDR3nt: TGCAGCGTTGAAGAATCCGAGGGGCCCGGCACCGGGGAGCTGTTTTTT; CDR3aa: CSVEESEGPGTGELFF
v_gene: TRBV20-1; j_gene: TRBJ2-7; d_gene: NA; abundance: few; CDR3nt: TGCAGTGCTAGAATTAGCGAAGCCTACGAGCAGTACTTC; CDR3aa: CSARISEAYEQYF
v_gene: TRBV6-2/TRBV6-3; j_gene: TRBJ2-3; d_gene: NA; abundance: NA; CDR3nt: TGTGCCAGCAGTTACTCGCTTCCAGATACGCAGTATTTT; CDR3aa: CASSYSLPDTQYF
v_gene: TRBV24-1; j_gene: TRBJ1-5; d_gene: TRBD1; abundance: NA; CDR3nt: TGTGCCACCAGTGCGTCAGGGGGCATCAATCAGCCCCAGCATTTT; CDR3aa: CATSASGGINQPQHF
v_gene: TRBV19; j_gene: TRBJ2-1; d_gene: TRBD1; abundance: once; CDR3nt: TGTGCCAGTAGTACTTACGGACAGGGGGCCTACAAGGAGCAGTTCTTC; CDR3aa: CASSTYGQGAYKEQFF
v_gene: TRBV7-3; j_gene: TRBJ2-7; d_gene: NA; abundance: NA; CDR3nt: TGTGCCAGCAGTTACACCAACTCCTACGAGCAGTACTTC; CDR3aa: CASSYTNSYEQYF
v_gene: TRBV20-1; j_gene: TRBJ2-1; d_gene: NA; abundance: NA; CDR3nt: TGCAGTGCTAGTGATTGGGCCGTCTACAATGAGCAGTTCTTC; CDR3aa: CSASDWAVYNEQFF
v_gene: TRBV21-1; j_gene: TRBJ2-2; d_gene: NA; abundance: few; CDR3nt: TGTGCCAGCAGCAAAGAGGAGCTAGCGGGATTAGCAAAGAACACCGGGGAGCTGTTTTTT; CDR3aa: CASSKEELAGLAKNTGELFF
v_gene: TRBV7-6; j_gene: TRBJ2-5; d_gene: NA; abundance: few; CDR3nt: TGTGCCAGCAGCTTTATTAGTACTAGGTTGGAGACCCAGTACTTC; CDR3aa: CASSFISTRLETQYF
v_gene: TRBV28; j_gene: TRBJ2-2; d_gene: TRBD2; abundance: few; CDR3nt: TGTGCCAGCAGGACTAGCGGGGCGGGGCGATCCGGGGAGCTGTTTTTT; CDR3aa: CASRTSGAGRSGELFF
v_gene: TRBV20-1; j_gene: TRBJ2-5; d_gene: NA; abundance: NA; CDR3nt: TGCAGTGCTAGGGGAAACGGACCACCGGGCCAAGAGACCCAGTACTTC; CDR3aa: CSARGNGPPGQETQYF
v_gene: TRBV12-5; j_gene: TRBJ1-1; d_gene: TRBD1; abundance: few; CDR3nt: TGTGCTAGTGGTTCTGGACAGGGCGACACTGAAGCTTTCTTT; CDR3aa: CASGSGQGDTEAFF
v_gene: TRBV10-3; j_gene: TRBJ1-3; d_gene: NA; abundance: few; CDR3nt: TGTGCCATCAGGCCGACCCGGGCCGCGTGGGACACCATATATTTT; CDR3aa: CAIRPTRAAWDTIYF
v_gene: TRBV3-1; j_gene: TRBJ2-5; d_gene: NA; abundance: NA; CDR3nt: TGTGCCAGCAGCCTCCTACATAGGGAGGAGACCCAGTACTTC; CDR3aa: CASSLLHREETQYF
v_gene: TRBV20-1; j_gene: TRBJ2-5; d_gene: TRBD2; abundance: NA; CDR3nt: TGCAGTGCCGGGGGGGTTCAAGAGACCCAGTACTTC; CDR3aa: CSAGGVQETQYF
v_gene: TRBV7-2; j_gene: TRBJ1-1; d_gene: NA; abundance: NA; CDR3nt: TGTGCCAGCAGCTTAGGAAAAATGAACACTGAAGCTTTCTTT; CDR3aa: CASSLGKMNTEAFF
v_gene: TRBV2; j_gene: TRBJ2-1; d_gene: TRBD2; abundance: few; CDR3nt: TGTGCCAGCAGGGGGACTAGCGGGGGTTACAATGAGCAGTTCTTC; CDR3aa: CASRGTSGGYNEQFF
v_gene: TRBV20-1; j_gene: TRBJ2-3; d_gene: TRBD2; abundance: NA; CDR3nt: TGCAGTGCTAGAGATCTCGGCGGGAGAGGGGATACGCAGTATTTT; CDR3aa: CSARDLGGRGDTQYF
v_gene: TRBV5-6; j_gene: TRBJ2-6; d_gene: TRBD1; abundance: NA; CDR3nt: TGTGCCAGCAGCTTCGGGACAGGGGTACTGTCTGGGGCCAACGTCCTGACTTTC; CDR3aa: CASSFGTGVLSGANVLTF
v_gene: TRBV15; j_gene: TRBJ1-2; d_gene: TRBD1; abundance: NA; CDR3nt: TGTGCCACCAGCAGAGTTGGACAGGGGACCTATGGCTACACCTTC; CDR3aa: CATSRVGQGTYGYTF
v_gene: TRBV20-1; j_gene: TRBJ1-2; d_gene: NA; abundance: NA; CDR3nt: TGCAGTGCCGATTCACAGACAGAGTATGGCTACACCTTC; CDR3aa: CSADSQTEYGYTF
v_gene: TRBV20-1; j_gene: TRBJ1-2; d_gene: NA; abundance: NA; CDR3nt: TGCAGTGCTACCGGGATACGATTGGATAACTATGGCTACACCTTC; CDR3aa: CSATGIRLDNYGYTF